This TCR beta chain was captured in a study of control samples from healthy donors and cancer patients. Clones were sequenced by immunoSEQ multiplex PCR, and TCRdb holds only the in-frame ones, with some missing. Of about 130,000 clones in the sample, 90% were seen once. V was pared by 9 bases and J by 7 bases, with 15 bases between. The CDR3 spans 13 residues. From germline, CDR1 is KGHDR and CDR2 SFDVKD. The clonotype originates from a man aged 40-55 years in good health. Sequencing was performed on blood. This chain links TRBV24-1 with TRBJ2-4; D uncertain. For the CDR3, the DNA is TGTGCCACCTCTAGTGCGGACGTTAACATTCAGTACTTC. Protein: CATSSADVNIQYF.